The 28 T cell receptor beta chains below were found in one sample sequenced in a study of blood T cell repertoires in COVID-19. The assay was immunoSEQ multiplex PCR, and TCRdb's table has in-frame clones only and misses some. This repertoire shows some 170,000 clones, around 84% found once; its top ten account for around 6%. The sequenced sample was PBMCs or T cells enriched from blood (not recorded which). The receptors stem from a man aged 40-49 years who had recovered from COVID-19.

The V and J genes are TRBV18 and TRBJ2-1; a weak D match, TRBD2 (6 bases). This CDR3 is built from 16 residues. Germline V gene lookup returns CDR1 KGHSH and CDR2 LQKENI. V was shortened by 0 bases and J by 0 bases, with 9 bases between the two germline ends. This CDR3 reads CASSPPGGSSYNEQFF. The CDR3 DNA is TGTGCCAGCTCACCACCGGGAGGAAGCTCCTACAATGAGCAGTTCTTC.

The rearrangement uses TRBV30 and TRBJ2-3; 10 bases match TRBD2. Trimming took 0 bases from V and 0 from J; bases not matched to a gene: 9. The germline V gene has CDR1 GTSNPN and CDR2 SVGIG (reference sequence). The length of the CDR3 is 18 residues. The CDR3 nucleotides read TGTGCCTGGAGTGTACGAGCGGGGGGGCCATCTAGCACAGATACGCAGTATTTT. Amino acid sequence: CAWSVRAGGPSSTDTQYF.

The CDR3 bases are TGTGCCAGCTTTTCTCGGGACACAGATACGCAGTATTTT. This codes for CASFSRDTDTQYF. This chain uses TRBV18 with TRBJ2-3; perhaps TRBD2 as D (5 bases). CDR1 KGHSH and CDR2 LQKENI come from the germline V gene. V was pared by 7 bases and J by 2 bases, with 10 bases between. This CDR3 has 13 residues.

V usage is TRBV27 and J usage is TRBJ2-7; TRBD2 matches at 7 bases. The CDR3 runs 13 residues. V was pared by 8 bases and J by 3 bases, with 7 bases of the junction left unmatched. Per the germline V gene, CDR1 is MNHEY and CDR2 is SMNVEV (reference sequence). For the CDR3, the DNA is TGTGCCAGCGGGTGGGGGGGGATCTACGAGCAGTACTTC. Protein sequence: CASGWGGIYEQYF.

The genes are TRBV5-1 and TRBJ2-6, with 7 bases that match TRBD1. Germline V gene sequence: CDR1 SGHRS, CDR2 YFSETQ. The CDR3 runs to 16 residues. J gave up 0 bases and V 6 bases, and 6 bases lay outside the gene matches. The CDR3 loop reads CASKRDSNSGANVLTF. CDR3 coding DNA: TGCGCCAGCAAACGGGACAGTAACTCTGGGGCCAACGTCCTGACTTTC.

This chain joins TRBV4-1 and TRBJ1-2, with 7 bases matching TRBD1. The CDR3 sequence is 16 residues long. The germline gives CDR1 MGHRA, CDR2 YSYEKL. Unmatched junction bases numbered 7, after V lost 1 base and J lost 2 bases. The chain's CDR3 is CASSQANRGTNYGYTF. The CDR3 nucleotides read TGCGCCAGCAGCCAAGCGAACAGGGGAACCAACTATGGCTACACCTTC.

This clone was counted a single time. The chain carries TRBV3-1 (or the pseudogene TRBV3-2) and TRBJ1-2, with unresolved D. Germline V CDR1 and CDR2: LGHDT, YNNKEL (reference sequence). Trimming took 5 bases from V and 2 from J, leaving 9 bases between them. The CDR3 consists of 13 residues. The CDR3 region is CASSRELNYGYTF. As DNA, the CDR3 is TGTGCCAGCAGCAGGGAGTTAAACTATGGCTACACCTTC.

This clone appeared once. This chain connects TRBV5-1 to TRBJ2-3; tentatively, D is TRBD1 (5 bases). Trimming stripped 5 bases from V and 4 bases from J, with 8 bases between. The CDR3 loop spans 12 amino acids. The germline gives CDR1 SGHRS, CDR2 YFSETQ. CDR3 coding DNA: TGCGCCAGCAGACAGGACGCAGATACGCAGTATTTT. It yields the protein CASRQDADTQYF. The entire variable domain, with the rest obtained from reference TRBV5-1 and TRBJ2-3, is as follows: KAGVTQTPRYLIKTRGQQVTLSCSPISGHRSVSWYQQTPGQGLQFLFEYFSETQRNKGNFPGRFSGRQFSNSRSEMNVSTLELGDSALYLCASRQDADTQYFGPGTRLTVL.

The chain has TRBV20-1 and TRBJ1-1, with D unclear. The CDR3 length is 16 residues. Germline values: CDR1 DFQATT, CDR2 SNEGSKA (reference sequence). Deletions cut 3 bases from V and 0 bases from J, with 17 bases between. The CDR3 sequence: CSASRGSTIMNTEAFF. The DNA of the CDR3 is TGCAGTGCTAGTCGAGGGAGTACCATCATGAACACTGAAGCTTTCTTT.

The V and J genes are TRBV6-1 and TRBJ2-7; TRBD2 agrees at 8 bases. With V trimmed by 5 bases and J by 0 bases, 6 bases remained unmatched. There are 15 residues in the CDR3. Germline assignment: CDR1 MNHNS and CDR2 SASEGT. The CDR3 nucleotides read TGTGCCAGCAGTTCCACGGGGGGGAGCTCCTACGAGCAGTACTTC. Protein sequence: CASSSTGGSSYEQYF.

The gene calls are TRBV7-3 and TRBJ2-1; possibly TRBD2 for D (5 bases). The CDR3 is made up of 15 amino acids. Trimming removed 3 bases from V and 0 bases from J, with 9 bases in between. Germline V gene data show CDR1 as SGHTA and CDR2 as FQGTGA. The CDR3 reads CASSLERSSYNEQFF. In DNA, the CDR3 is TGTGCCAGCAGCTTGGAGCGGAGCTCCTACAATGAGCAGTTCTTC.

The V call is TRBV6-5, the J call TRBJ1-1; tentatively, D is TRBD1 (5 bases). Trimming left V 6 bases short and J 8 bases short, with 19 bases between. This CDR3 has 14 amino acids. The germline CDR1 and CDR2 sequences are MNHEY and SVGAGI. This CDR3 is CASREKGGTREAFF. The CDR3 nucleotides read TGTGCCAGCAGAGAGAAAGGCGGGACCCGGGAAGCTTTCTTT.

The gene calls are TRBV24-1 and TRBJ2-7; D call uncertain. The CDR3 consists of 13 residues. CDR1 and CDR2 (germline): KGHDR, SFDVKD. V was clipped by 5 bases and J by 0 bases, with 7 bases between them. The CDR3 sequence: CATSVPCSYEQYV. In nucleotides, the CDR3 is TGTGCCACCAGTGTCCCTTGCTCCTACGAGCAGTACGTC.

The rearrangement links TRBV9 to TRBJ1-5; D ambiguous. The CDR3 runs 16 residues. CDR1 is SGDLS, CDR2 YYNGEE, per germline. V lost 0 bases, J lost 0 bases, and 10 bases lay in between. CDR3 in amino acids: CASSVEAPYSNQPQHF. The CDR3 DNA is TGTGCCAGCAGCGTAGAAGCTCCCTATAGCAATCAGCCCCAGCATTTT.

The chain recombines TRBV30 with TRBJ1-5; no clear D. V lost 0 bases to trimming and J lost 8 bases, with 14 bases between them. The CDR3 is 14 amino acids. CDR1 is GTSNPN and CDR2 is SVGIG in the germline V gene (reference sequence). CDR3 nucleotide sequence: TGTGCCTGGAGTGTACTGGGTAAAGCGAAGCCCCAGCATTTT. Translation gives CAWSVLGKAKPQHF. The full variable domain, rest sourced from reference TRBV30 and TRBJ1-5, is SQTIHQWPATLVQPVGSPLSLECTVEGTSNPNLYWYRQAAGRGLQLLFYSVGIGQISSEVPQNLSASRPQDRQFILSSKKLLLSDSGFYLCAWSVLGKAKPQHFGDGTRLSIL.

The CDR3 here is CAWSVSQEAFF. CDR3 DNA sequence: TGTGCCTGGAGTGTTTCACAAGAAGCTTTCTTT. The chain is built from TRBV30 and TRBJ1-1, with D hard to call. The CDR3 length is 11 residues. The germline V gene has CDR1 GTSNPN and CDR2 SVGIG (reference sequence). Trimming removed 0 bases at V and 8 bases at J, with 7 bases between. The variable domain in full, with the rest retrieved from reference TRBV30 and TRBJ1-1, is SQTIHQWPATLVQPVGSPLSLECTVEGTSNPNLYWYRQAAGRGLQLLFYSVGIGQISSEVPQNLSASRPQDRQFILSSKKLLLSDSGFYLCAWSVSQEAFFGQGTRLTVV.

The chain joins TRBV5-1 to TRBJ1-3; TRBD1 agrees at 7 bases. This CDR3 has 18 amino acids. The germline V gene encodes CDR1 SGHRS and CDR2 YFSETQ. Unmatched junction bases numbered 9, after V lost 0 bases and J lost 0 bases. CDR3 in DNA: TGCGCCAGCAGCTTGGACCTATACAGGGGAGGCTCTGGAAACACCATATATTTT. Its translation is CASSLDLYRGGSGNTIYF.

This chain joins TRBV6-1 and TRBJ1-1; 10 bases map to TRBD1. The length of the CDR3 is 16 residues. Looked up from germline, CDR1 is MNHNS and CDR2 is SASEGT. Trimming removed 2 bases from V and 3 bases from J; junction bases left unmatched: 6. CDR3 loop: CASSERDRGFDTEAFF. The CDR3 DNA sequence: TGTGCCAGCAGTGAAAGGGACAGGGGCTTTGACACTGAAGCTTTCTTT.

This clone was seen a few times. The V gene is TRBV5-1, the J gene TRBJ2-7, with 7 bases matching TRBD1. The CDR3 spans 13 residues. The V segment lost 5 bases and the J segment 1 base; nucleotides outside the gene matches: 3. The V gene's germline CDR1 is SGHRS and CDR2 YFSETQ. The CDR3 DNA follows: TGCGCCAGCAGGGACAGGAGTTCCTACGAGCAGTACGTC. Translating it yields CASRDRSSYEQYV.

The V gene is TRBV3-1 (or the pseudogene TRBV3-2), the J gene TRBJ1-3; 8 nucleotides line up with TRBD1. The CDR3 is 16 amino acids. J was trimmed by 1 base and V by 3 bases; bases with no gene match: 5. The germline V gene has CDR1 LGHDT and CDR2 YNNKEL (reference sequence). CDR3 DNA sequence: TGTGCCAGCAGCCAGAGGACAGGGACGTCTGGAAACACCATATATTTT. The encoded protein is CASSQRTGTSGNTIYF.

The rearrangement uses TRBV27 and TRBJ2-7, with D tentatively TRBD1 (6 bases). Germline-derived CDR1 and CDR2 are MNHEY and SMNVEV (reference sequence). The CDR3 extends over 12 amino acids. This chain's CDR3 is CASSTGTPRPCV. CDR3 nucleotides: TGTGCCAGCAGCACCGGGACACCTCGACCCTGCGTC.

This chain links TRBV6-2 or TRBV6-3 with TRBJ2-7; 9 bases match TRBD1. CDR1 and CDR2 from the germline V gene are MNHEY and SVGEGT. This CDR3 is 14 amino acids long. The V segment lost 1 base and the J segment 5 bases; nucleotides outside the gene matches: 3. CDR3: CASSYWGQGHEQYF. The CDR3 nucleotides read TGTGCCAGCAGTTACTGGGGACAGGGCCACGAGCAGTACTTC.

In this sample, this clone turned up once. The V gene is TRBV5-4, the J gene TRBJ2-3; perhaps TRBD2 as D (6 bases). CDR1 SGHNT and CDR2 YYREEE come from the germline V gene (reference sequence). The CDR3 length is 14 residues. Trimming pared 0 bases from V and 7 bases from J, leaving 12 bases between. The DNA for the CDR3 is TGTGCCAGCAGCTTGGCATTAGCGGCGTATACGCAGTATTTT. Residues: CASSLALAAYTQYF. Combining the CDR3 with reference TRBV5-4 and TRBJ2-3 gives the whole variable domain ETGVTQSPTHLIKTRGQQVTLRCSSQSGHNTVSWYQQALGQGPQFIFQYYREEENGRGNFPPRFSGLQFPNYSSELNVNALELDDSALYLCASSLALAAYTQYFGPGTRLTVL.

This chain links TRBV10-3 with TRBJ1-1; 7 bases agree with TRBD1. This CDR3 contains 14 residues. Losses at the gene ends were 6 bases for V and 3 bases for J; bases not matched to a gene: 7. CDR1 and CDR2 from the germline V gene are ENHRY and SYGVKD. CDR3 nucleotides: TGTGCCATCAGCCCAACAGGGGTCGACACTGAAGCTTTCTTT. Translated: CAISPTGVDTEAFF.

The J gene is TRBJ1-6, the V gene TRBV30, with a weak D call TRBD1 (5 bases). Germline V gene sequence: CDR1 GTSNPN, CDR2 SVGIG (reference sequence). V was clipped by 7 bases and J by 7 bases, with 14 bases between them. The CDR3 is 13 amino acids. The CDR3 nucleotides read TGTGCCTACAATCGCAGGGTGAATTCACCCCTCCACTTT. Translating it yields CAYNRRVNSPLHF.

The CDR3 DNA reads TGTGCCAGCAGTCGGGACACTGGTGAGCAGTTCTTC. The encoded protein is CASSRDTGEQFF. The V call is TRBV2, the J call TRBJ2-1, with D tentatively TRBD1 (6 bases). Trimming left V 5 bases short and J 9 bases short, with 11 bases between. The CDR3 runs to 12 residues. CDR1 is SNHLY, CDR2 FYNNEI, per germline.

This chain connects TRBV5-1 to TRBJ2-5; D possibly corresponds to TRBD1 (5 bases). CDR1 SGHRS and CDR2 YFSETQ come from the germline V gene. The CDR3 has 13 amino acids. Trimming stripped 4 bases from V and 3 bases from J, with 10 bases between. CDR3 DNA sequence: TGCGCCAGCAGCAAGGGGCCGGAAGAGACCCAGTACTTC. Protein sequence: CASSKGPEETQYF. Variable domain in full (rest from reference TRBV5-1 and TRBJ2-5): KAGVTQTPRYLIKTRGQQVTLSCSPISGHRSVSWYQQTPGQGLQFLFEYFSETQRNKGNFPGRFSGRQFSNSRSEMNVSTLELGDSALYLCASSKGPEETQYFGPGTRLLVL.

In DNA form, the CDR3 reads TGTGCCAGCTCACCAGACTGGGACAGAGAACACACAGATACGCAGTATTTT. This encodes CASSPDWDREHTDTQYF. This chain joins TRBV18 and TRBJ2-3; 7 bases align to TRBD1. The CDR3 loop spans 17 amino acids. Germline loops: CDR1 KGHSH, CDR2 LQKENI. V shed 2 bases and J 2 bases; nucleotides not matched to a gene: 10.